This TCR beta chain emerged from a study of blood T cell repertoires in COVID-19. The data were produced by immunoSEQ multiplex PCR, yet TCRdb's version contains in-frame clones alone and is incomplete. The table shows roughly 150,000 clones, with about 84% occurring only once. Germline CDR1 reads LGHDT; CDR2 reads YNNKEL (reference sequence). Trimming stripped 4 bases from V and 5 bases from J, with 9 bases between. There are 13 residues in the CDR3. The J gene is TRBJ1-5, the V gene TRBV3-1 (or the pseudogene TRBV3-2), with a weak D call TRBD1 (5 bases). Specimen: PBMCs or T cells enriched from blood (not recorded which). This receptor was identified in a woman aged 18-29 years who had been exposed to COVID-19. The CDR3 loop reads CASSPTGDQPQHF. The CDR3 DNA sequence: TGTGCCAGCAGCCCCACGGGGGATCAGCCCCAGCATTTT.